This T cell receptor beta chain was identified during a study of OX40 agonist ivuxolimab in advanced cancers. Study-wide background: Males comprised around 80% of the group, whose mean age was 60 years (range roughly 20 to 85).

Per germline, CDR1 SGHTA and CDR2 FQGNSA. V was shortened by 7 bases and J by 5 bases, with 12 bases between the two germline ends. The CDR3 extends over 13 amino acids. This table comes from immunoSEQ multiplex PCR, and its TCRdb copy is limited to in-frame clones, with some not included. The sample records tens of thousands of clones, around 80% being singletons. V and J are TRBV7-2 and TRBJ2-1; D remains ambiguous. This clonotype was obtained from an adult with an advanced solid tumor such as melanoma, head and neck, liver or kidney cancer. The sequenced sample was CD4+ or CD8+ T cells sorted from blood, obtained in a trial of the OX40 agonist ivuxolimab. For the CDR3, the DNA is TGTGCCAGCAACCCCGACCTAAACAATGAGCAGTTCTTC. It codes for CASNPDLNNEQFF. The entire variable domain, with the rest obtained from reference TRBV7-2 and TRBJ2-1, is as follows: GAGVSQSPSNKVTEKGKDVELRCDPISGHTALYWYRQSLGQGLEFLIYFQGNSAPDKSGLPSDRFSAERTGGSVSTLTIQRTQQEDSAVYLCASNPDLNNEQFFGPGTRLTVL.